This T cell receptor beta chain was documented in a study of blood T cells in healthy people across ages. Study results and caveats: It was the long-lived donors that had more naive CD4+ cells and higher diversity than aged donors.

For this clonotype: Its antigen is as yet unknown.

The use of a sample-barcoded 5' primer and a J-beta primer mix characterized a second PCR of about 7 to 12 cycles. TCRdb used MiXCR to reprocess the 5' RACE reads, holding one entry per CDR3 protein. Of more than 500,000 distinct CDR3 sequences in the sample, about 29% were seen once. This CDR3 is built from 13 residues. Trimming left V 1 base short and J 3 bases short, with 7 bases between. Germline assignment: CDR1 SEHNR and CDR2 FQNEAQ (reference sequence). The data were also submitted as part of a second study, on T cells of mothers and their children. That work contributes: Healthy Caucasian mothers, a few in number, and their six children were the donors. Regardless of relatedness, pairs show thymic selection shaping TCR recombination output in a similar manner.

The genes are TRBV7-9 and TRBJ2-7; D is undetermined. The material sequenced was blood. The receptor was isolated from a boy between 2 and 10 years old in good health. The CDR3 DNA follows: TGTGCCAGCAGCTTAGGGGGATTCTACGAGCAGTACTTC. This translates into CASSLGGFYEQYF.